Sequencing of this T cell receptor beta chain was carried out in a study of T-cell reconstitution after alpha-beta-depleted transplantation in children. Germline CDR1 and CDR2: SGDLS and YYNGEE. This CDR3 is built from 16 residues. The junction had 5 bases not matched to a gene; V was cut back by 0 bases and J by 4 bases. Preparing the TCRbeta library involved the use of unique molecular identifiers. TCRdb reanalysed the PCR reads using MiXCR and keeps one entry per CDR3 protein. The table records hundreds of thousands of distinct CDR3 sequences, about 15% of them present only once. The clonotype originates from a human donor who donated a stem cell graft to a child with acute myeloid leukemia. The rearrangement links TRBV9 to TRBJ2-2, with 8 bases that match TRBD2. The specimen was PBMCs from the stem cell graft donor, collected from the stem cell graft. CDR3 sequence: CASSVVPSGGTGELFF. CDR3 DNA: TGTGCCAGCAGCGTAGTTCCCAGCGGGGGCACCGGGGAGCTGTTTTTT.